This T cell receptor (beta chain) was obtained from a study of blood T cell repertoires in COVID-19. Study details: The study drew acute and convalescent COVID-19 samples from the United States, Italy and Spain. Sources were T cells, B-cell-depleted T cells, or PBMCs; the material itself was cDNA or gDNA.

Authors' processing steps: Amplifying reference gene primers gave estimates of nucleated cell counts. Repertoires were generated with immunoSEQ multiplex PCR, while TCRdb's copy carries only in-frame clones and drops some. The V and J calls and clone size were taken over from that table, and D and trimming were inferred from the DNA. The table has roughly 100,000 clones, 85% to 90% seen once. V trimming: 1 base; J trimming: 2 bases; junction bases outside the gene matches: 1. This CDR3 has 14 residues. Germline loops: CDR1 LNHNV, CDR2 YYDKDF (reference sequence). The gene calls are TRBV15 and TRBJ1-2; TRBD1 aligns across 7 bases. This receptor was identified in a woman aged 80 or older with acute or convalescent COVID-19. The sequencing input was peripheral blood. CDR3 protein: CATSRVTGNYGYTF. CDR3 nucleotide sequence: TGTGCCACCAGCAGAGTGACAGGGAACTATGGCTACACCTTC.